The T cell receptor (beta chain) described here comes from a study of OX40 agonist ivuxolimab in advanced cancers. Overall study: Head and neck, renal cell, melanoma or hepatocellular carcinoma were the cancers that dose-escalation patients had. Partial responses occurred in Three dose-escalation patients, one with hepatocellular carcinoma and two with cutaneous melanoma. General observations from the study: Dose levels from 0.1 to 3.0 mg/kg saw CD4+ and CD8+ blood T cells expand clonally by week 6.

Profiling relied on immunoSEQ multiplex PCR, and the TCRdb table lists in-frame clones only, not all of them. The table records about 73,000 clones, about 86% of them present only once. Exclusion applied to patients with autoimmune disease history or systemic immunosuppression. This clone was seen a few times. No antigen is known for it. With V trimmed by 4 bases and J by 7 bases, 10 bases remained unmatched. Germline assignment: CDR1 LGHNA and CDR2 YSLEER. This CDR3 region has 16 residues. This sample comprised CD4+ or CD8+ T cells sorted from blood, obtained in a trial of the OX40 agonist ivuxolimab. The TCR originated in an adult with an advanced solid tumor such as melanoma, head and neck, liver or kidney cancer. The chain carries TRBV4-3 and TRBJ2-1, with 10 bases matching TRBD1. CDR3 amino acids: CASSLTTTGGMNEQFF. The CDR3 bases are TGCGCCAGCAGCCTAACGACGACAGGGGGCATGAATGAGCAGTTCTTC.